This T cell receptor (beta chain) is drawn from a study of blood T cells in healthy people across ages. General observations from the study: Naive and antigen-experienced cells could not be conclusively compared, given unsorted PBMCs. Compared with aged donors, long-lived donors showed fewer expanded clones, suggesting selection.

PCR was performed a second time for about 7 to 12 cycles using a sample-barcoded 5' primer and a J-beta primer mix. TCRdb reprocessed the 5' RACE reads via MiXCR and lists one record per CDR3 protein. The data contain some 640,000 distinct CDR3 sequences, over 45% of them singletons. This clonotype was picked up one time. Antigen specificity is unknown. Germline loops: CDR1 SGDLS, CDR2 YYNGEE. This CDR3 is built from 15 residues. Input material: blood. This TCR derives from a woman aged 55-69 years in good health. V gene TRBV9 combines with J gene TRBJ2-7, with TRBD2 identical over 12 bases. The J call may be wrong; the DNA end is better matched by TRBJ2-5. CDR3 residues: CASSSGLAGFETQYF. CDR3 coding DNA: TGTGCCAGCAGCTCTGGACTAGCGGGATTTGAGACCCAGTACTTC.